The 5 T cell receptor beta chains presented below share a single source sample, sequenced in a study of T cell responses to AZD1222 COVID-19 vaccine. Measured with immunoSEQ multiplex PCR; TCRdb has only the in-frame clones, and not every one. The sample records 75,000 to 95,000 clones, around 92% being singletons. The sequencing used peripheral blood, collected on day 0 of MenACWY control vaccination. The receptors derive from an adult in good health.

The chain employs TRBV19 and TRBJ2-2, with D maybe TRBD1 (6 bases). Germline V gives CDR1 LNHDA, CDR2 SQIVND (reference sequence). The CDR3 is 15 residues long. The V and J ends lost 2 bases and 8 bases respectively, with 15 bases between them. This chain's CDR3 is CASSILNRAGGELFF. For the CDR3, the DNA is TGTGCCAGTAGTATACTGAACAGGGCAGGAGGGGAGCTGTTTTTT.

The rearrangement joins TRBV29-1 to TRBJ2-1, with TRBD2 matching over 14 bases. Germline V CDR1 and CDR2: SQVTM, ANQGSEA. The CDR3 is 18 amino acids. The V and J ends lost 5 bases and 0 bases, in that order; junction bases with no gene match: 9. CDR3 in amino acids: CSVYKTGTSGSSYNEQFF. CDR3 DNA: TGCAGCGTTTACAAAACAGGGACTAGCGGGAGCTCCTACAATGAGCAGTTCTTC.

The V gene is TRBV28, the J gene TRBJ2-3; D remains ambiguous. This CDR3 is 12 amino acids long. Trimming pared 5 bases from V and 4 bases from J, leaving 7 bases between. CDR1 MDHEN and CDR2 SYDVKM come from the germline V gene. The chain's CDR3 is CASSRPPDTQYF. The CDR3 nucleotides are TGTGCCAGCAGTCGCCCCCCAGATACGCAGTATTTT.

J is TRBJ2-7 and V is TRBV5-6, with D tentatively TRBD1 or TRBD2 (5 bases each). V was trimmed by 4 bases and J by 4 bases, leaving 18 bases between them. The CDR3 is 15 amino acids. The germline V gene encodes CDR1 SGHDT and CDR2 YYEEEE. CDR3 in DNA: TGTGCCAGCAGCCCGGGCCCCCAGGGACCGTACGAGCAGTACTTC. Its translation is CASSPGPQGPYEQYF.

The chain has TRBV18 and TRBJ1-4; D gene uncertain. Trimming took 3 bases from V and 4 from J, leaving 9 bases between them. This CDR3 is built from 14 residues. The V gene's germline CDR1 is KGHSH and CDR2 LQKENI. The CDR3 here is CASSPNRRNEKLFF. As DNA, the CDR3 is TGTGCCAGCTCACCGAACAGACGTAATGAAAAACTGTTTTTT.